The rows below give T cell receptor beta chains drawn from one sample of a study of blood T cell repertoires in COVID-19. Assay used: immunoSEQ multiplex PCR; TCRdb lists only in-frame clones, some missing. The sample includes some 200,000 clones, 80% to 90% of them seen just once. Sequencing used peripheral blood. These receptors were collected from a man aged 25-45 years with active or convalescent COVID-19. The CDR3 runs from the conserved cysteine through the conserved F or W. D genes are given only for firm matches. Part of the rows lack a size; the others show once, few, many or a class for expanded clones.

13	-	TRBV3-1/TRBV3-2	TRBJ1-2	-	CASSLDRDYGYTF	TGTGCCAGCAGTCTGGACAGAGATTATGGCTACACCTTC
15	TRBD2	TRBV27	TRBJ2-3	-	CASSLAGGVTDTQYF	TGTGCCAGCAGTTTAGCGGGGGGGGTCACAGATACGCAGTATTTT
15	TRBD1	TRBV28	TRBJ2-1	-	CASSSPRTGGTKQFF	TGTGCCAGCAGTTCCCCCCGGACAGGGGGCACGAAGCAGTTCTTC
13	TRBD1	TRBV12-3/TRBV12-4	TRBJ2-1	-	CASTRTGQDEQFF	TGTGCCAGCACCCGGACAGGGCAGGATGAGCAGTTCTTC
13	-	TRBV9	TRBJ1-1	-	CASRGQGGTEAFF	TGTGCCAGCAGGGGCCAAGGCGGGACTGAAGCTTTCTTT
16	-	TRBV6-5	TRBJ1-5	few	CASSYGSPFSGQPQHF	TGTGCCAGCAGTTATGGCTCCCCGTTTTCCGGGCAGCCCCAGCATTTT
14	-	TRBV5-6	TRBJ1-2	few	CASSLEDSTYGYTF	TGTGCCAGCAGCTTAGAAGACAGCACCTATGGCTACACCTTC
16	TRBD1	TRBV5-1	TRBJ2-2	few	CASSQGDRENTGELFF	TGCGCCAGCAGCCAGGGCGACAGGGAGAACACCGGGGAGCTGTTTTTT
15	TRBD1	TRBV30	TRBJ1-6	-	CAWSRGQGRNSPLHF	TGTGCCTGGAGCAGGGGACAGGGCCGAAATTCACCCCTCCACTTT
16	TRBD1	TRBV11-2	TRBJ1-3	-	CASSKDRHRDGNTIYF	TGTGCCAGCAGCAAGGACAGGCACCGGGATGGAAACACCATATATTTT
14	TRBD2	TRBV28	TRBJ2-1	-	CATLTSGISSEQFF	TGTGCCACCCTGACTAGCGGGATCTCGAGTGAGCAGTTCTTC
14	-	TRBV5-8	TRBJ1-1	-	CASSLGLMNTEAFF	TGTGCCAGCAGCTTGGGACTCATGAACACTGAAGCTTTCTTT
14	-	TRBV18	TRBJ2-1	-	CASSPAGGISEQFF	TGTGCCAGCTCACCTGCCGGGGGAATCAGTGAGCAGTTCTTC
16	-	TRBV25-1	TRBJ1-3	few	CASSEYGQPAGNTIYF	TGTGCCAGCAGTGAATATGGGCAACCGGCTGGAAACACCATATATTTT
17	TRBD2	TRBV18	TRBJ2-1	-	CASSPVGLAGGYNEQFF	TGTGCCAGCTCACCAGTTGGACTAGCGGGAGGGTACAATGAGCAGTTCTTC
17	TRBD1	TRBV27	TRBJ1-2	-	CASSSGQGGPHAYGYTF	TGTGCCAGCAGCTCTGGACAGGGAGGTCCCCATGCCTATGGCTACACCTTC
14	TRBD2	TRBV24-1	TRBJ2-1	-	CATSVTSGYNEQFF	TGTGCCACCAGTGTGACTAGCGGATACAATGAGCAGTTCTTC
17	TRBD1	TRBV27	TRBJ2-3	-	CASSIKWRQGRPDTQYF	TGTGCCAGCAGTATAAAGTGGAGACAGGGGAGGCCAGATACGCAGTATTTT
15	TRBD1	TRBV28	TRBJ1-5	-	CASSFATGGNQPQHF	TGTGCCAGCAGTTTCGCGACAGGGGGAAATCAGCCCCAGCATTTT
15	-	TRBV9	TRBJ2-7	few	CASSARGKGSYEQYF	TGTGCCAGCAGCGCAAGGGGGAAGGGCTCCTACGAGCAGTACTTC
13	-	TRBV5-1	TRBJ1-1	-	CASSYLQNTEAFF	TGCGCCAGCAGCTATTTACAGAACACTGAAGCTTTCTTT
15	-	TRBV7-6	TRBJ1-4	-	CASSLGSPGYEKLFF	TGTGCCAGCAGCTTAGGGTCGCCAGGATATGAAAAACTGTTTTTT
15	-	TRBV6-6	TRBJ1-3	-	CASSVRGISGNTIYF	TGTGCCAGCAGTGTCCGGGGAATCTCTGGAAACACCATATATTTT
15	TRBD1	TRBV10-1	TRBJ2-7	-	CASSEPGQGAYEQYF	TGCGCCAGCAGTGAGCCGGGACAGGGGGCCTACGAGCAGTACTTC
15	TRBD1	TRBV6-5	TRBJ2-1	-	CASSYRQGAYNEQFF	TGTGCCAGCAGTTACCGGCAGGGGGCCTACAATGAGCAGTTCTTC
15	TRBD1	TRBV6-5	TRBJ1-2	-	CASSPGQGANYGYTF	TGTGCCAGCAGTCCGGGACAGGGGGCGAACTATGGCTACACCTTC
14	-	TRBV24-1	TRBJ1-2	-	CATSDSGFNYGYTF	TGTGCCACCAGTGATTCCGGGTTCAACTATGGCTACACCTTC
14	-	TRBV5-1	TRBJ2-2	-	CASSFPTNTGELFF	TGCGCCAGCAGCTTCCCCACGAACACCGGGGAGCTGTTTTTT
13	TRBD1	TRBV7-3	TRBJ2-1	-	CASGRDRGNEQFF	TGTGCCAGCGGGCGAGACAGGGGCAATGAGCAGTTCTTC
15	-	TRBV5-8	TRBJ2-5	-	CASSLGGAREETQYF	TGTGCCAGCAGCTTAGGAGGGGCGAGGGAAGAGACCCAGTACTTC
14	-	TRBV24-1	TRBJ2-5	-	CATSAGLGVETQYF	TGTGCCACAAGCGCGGGGCTGGGCGTTGAGACCCAGTACTTC
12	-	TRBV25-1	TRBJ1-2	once	CASSESTYGYTF	TGTGCCAGCAGTGAGAGCACGTATGGCTACACCTTC
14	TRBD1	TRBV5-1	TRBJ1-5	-	CASSYGQGDQPQHF	TGCGCCAGCAGCTATGGACAGGGGGATCAGCCCCAGCATTTT
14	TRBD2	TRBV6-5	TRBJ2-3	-	CASSRTSFTDTQYF	TGTGCCAGCAGCAGGACTAGCTTCACAGATACGCAGTATTTT
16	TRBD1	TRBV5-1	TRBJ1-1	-	CASSLTVWDRDTEAFF	TGCGCCAGCAGCTTGACCGTTTGGGACAGGGACACTGAAGCTTTCTTT
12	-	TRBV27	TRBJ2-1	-	CASSLKPGEQFF	TGTGCCAGCAGTCTAAAACCCGGTGAGCAGTTCTTC
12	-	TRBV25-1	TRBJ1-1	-	CASSWDTTEAFF	TGTGCCAGCAGCTGGGACACGACTGAAGCTTTCTTT
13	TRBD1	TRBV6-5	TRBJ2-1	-	CASRDRANNEQFF	TGTGCCAGCCGGGACAGGGCGAACAATGAGCAGTTCTTC
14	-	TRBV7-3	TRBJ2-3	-	CASRPQGWGDTQYF	TGTGCCAGCAGACCTCAGGGCTGGGGAGATACGCAGTATTTT
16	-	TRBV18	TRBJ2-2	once	CASSPRGTTNTGELFF	TGTGCCAGCTCACCGCGCGGGACCACGAACACCGGGGAGCTGTTTTTT
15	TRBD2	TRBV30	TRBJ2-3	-	CAWEGREGLTDTQYF	TGTGCCTGGGAAGGGCGGGAGGGCCTCACAGATACGCAGTATTTT
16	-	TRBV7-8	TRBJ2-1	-	CASSFGVKGAYNEQFF	TGTGCCAGCAGCTTCGGGGTGAAGGGGGCCTACAATGAGCAGTTCTTC
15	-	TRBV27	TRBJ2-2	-	CASSFRRSNTGELFF	TGTGCCAGCAGTTTCCGCAGATCGAACACCGGGGAGCTGTTTTTT
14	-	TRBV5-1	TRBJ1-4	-	CASRTVATNEKLFF	TGCGCCAGCAGGACAGTCGCAACTAATGAAAAACTGTTTTTT
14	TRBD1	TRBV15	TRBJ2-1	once	CATSRPGQGLEQFF	TGTGCCACCAGCAGACCCGGACAGGGTTTGGAGCAGTTCTTC
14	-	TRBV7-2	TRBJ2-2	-	CASSFQGLTGELFF	TGTGCCAGCAGCTTTCAGGGACTCACCGGGGAGCTGTTTTTT